This TCR beta chain was observed in a study of early T cells in non-severe SARS-CoV-2 infection. Study-level information: With bulk RNA from unsorted whole blood as input, sequencing yielded unpaired chains.

TCRdb ran MiXCR on the 5' RACE reads and lists one entry per CDR3 protein. The table lists more than 75,000 distinct CDR3 sequences, about 14% of them singletons. The ends were cut back, 6 bases at V and 0 bases at J, with 13 bases in the middle. Germline V gives CDR1 MDHEN, CDR2 SYDVKM. The CDR3 extends over 15 amino acids. This chain links TRBV28 with TRBJ2-3; D may be TRBD2 (7 bases). Sequenced input: whole blood. The receptor was isolated from an adult who was a healthcare worker with PCR-confirmed SARS-CoV-2 infection or an uninfected control (not recorded which). CDR3 residues: CASRGGVESTDTQYF. CDR3 sequence (DNA): TGTGCCAGCAGAGGGGGGGTTGAAAGCACAGATACGCAGTATTTT.